A selection of T cell receptor beta chains follows, all from one sample in a study of OX40 agonist ivuxolimab in advanced cancers. Clones were sequenced by immunoSEQ multiplex PCR, and TCRdb holds only the in-frame ones, with some missing. The sample includes around 76,000 clones, roughly 90% of them seen just once. The specimen comprised CD4+ or CD8+ T cells sorted from blood, sampled in a trial of the OX40 agonist ivuxolimab. These receptors were obtained from an adult with an advanced solid tumor such as melanoma, head and neck, liver or kidney cancer. CDR3s include the opening cysteine and the closing phenylalanine or tryptophan. A D gene is named only where the DNA matches it firmly. Clone size is shown for a subset of rows, as once, few, many or a class of expanded clone.

D gene,V gene,clone size,CDR3 length,J gene,CDR3 DNA,CDR3 protein
TRBD2,TRBV5-1,-,15,TRBJ2-1,TGCGCCAGCAGCTTAGTTAGCGGGGGCCAAGGTACGCAGTTCTTC,CASSLVSGGQGTQFF
TRBD2,TRBV5-6,-,14,TRBJ2-5,TGTGCCAGCAGCTCTGGACTAGCGGGGGAGACCCAGTACTTC,CASSSGLAGETQYF
TRBD2,TRBV5-4,-,19,TRBJ2-4,TGTGCCAGCAGCCCTACAGGGACTAGTCCGAATCTAGCCAAAAACATTCAGTACTTC,CASSPTGTSPNLAKNIQYF
-,TRBV6-6,-,15,TRBJ1-4,TGTGCCAGCAGCCCTCCCCCAGAGGGGTATGAAAAACTGTTTTTT,CASSPPPEGYEKLFF
-,TRBV5-6,once,13,TRBJ2-3,TGTGCCAGCAGCGGTATTAGCACAGATACGCAGTATTTT,CASSGISTDTQYF
-,TRBV4-1,-,11,TRBJ1-2,TGCGCCAGCAGCCAAGGGTATCGCTACACCTTC,CASSQGYRYTF
-,TRBV5-8,-,14,TRBJ2-7,TGTGCCAGCAGCTTGGGGGAACCCGTCTACGAGCAGTACTTC,CASSLGEPVYEQYF
TRBD1,TRBV7-2,-,15,TRBJ1-1,TGTGCCAGCAGGGGACAGGGGGGGCCGAACACTGAAGCTTTCTTT,CASRGQGGPNTEAFF
-,TRBV10-1,-,14,TRBJ2-1,TGCGCCAGCAGTGACAGTCCGCCCTACAATGAGCAGTTCTTC,CASSDSPPYNEQFF
-,TRBV28,-,16,TRBJ1-5,TGTGCCAGCAGTTTGAGGCCCAGGGCGGGTGGTCAGCCCCAGCATTTT,CASSLRPRAGGQPQHF
-,TRBV28,-,13,TRBJ2-7,TGTGCCAGCAGTTTTGGACACCCGGGAGAGCAGTACTTC,CASSFGHPGEQYF
-,TRBV5-4,-,16,TRBJ2-3,TGTGCCAGCAGCCCGGGGACTTCCCCATTCACAGATACGCAGTATTTT,CASSPGTSPFTDTQYF
-,TRBV7-9,-,16,TRBJ2-2,TGTGCCAGCAGCCGAAGGGGGGGACAGCACACCGGGGAGCTGTTTTTT,CASSRRGGQHTGELFF
-,TRBV6-1,-,17,TRBJ1-3,TGTGCCAGCAGTGAATCGTGGGCGGTGCTGGCTGGAAACACCATATATTTT,CASSESWAVLAGNTIYF
-,TRBV6-5,-,12,TRBJ1-1,TGTGCCAGCTCCCGTGTGAGCACTGAAGCTTTCTTT,CASSRVSTEAFF
TRBD1,TRBV6-5,few,16,TRBJ2-7,TGTGCCAGCAGTTACCTCGGGACAGGGGGCCACTACGAGCAGTACTTC,CASSYLGTGGHYEQYF
-,TRBV11-2,-,14,TRBJ2-3,TGTGCCAGCAGCTTTAGCGGAGCCGGAGATACGCAGTATTTT,CASSFSGAGDTQYF
-,TRBV20-1,once,11,TRBJ2-1,TGCAGTGCGGGGTCGTACAATGAGCAGTTCTTC,CSAGSYNEQFF
TRBD1,TRBV6-1,-,13,TRBJ2-5,TGTGCCGAGGGACAGACGTACCAAGAGACCCAGTACTTC,CAEGQTYQETQYF
-,TRBV9,-,13,TRBJ1-1,TGTGCCAGCAGCGTTAGGGGGTTTGGTGAAGCTTTCTTT,CASSVRGFGEAFF
-,TRBV6-5,few,13,TRBJ1-5,TGTGCCAGCAGTTTCTCAAGGTCTCAGCCCCAGCATTTT,CASSFSRSQPQHF
-,TRBV28,-,15,TRBJ1-1,TGTGCCAGCAGTTTATCTCAGGCGCAGAACACTGAAGCTTTCTTT,CASSLSQAQNTEAFF
TRBD1,TRBV15,-,18,TRBJ1-1,TGTGCCACCAGCAGAGTCCCGGACAGGGGAGGGATGAACACTGAAGCTTTCTTT,CATSRVPDRGGMNTEAFF
-,TRBV28,-,11,TRBJ2-1,TGTGCCAGCAGCACTGACAATGAGCAGTTCTTC,CASSTDNEQFF
TRBD1,TRBV6-4,-,15,TRBJ2-5,TGTGCCAGCAGGAGCCGGGACAGGGGCCAAGAGACCCAGTACTTC,CASRSRDRGQETQYF
-,TRBV20-1,-,11,TRBJ2-1,TGCAGTGCTAGCTTATCGAATGAGCAGTTCTTC,CSASLSNEQFF
-,TRBV30,-,13,TRBJ1-1,TGTGCCTGGGACAGCGGAAAGAACACTGAAGCTTTCTTT,CAWDSGKNTEAFF
TRBD1,TRBV7-9,-,14,TRBJ1-4,TGTGCCAGCAGCGCGAGACAGGGTATGGCCAAACTGTTTTTT,CASSARQGMAKLFF
TRBD1,TRBV12-5,-,14,TRBJ2-1,TGTGCTAGTGGTTTGGGACAGGGTGCGAATGAGCAGTTCTTC,CASGLGQGANEQFF
-,TRBV21-1,-,16,TRBJ2-1,TGTGCCAGCAGCAAAGGGGACATTATTTCCTACAATGAGCAGTTCTTC,CASSKGDIISYNEQFF
-,TRBV28,-,12,TRBJ1-1,TGTGCCAGCAGTTTAGGGGGTAGGATTGCTTTCTTT,CASSLGGRIAFF
TRBD1,TRBV6-6,-,15,TRBJ1-6,TGTGCCAGCAGCCGACAGGGGGCGGGTAATTCACCCCTCCACTTT,CASSRQGAGNSPLHF
-,TRBV6-5,-,15,TRBJ1-2,TGTGCCAGCAGTTGGACCCAAGGAGGGAGCTATGGCTACACCTTC,CASSWTQGGSYGYTF
-,TRBV6-1,-,13,TRBJ1-5,TGTGCCAGCAACAGGGAAGGGGGTCAGCCCCAGCATTTT,CASNREGGQPQHF
TRBD2,TRBV5-4,-,15,TRBJ2-7,TGTGCCAGCAGCACCGGCGGGGGGGCCTTCTACGAGCAGTACTTC,CASSTGGGAFYEQYF
TRBD1,TRBV7-6,few,14,TRBJ1-1,TGTGCCAGCAGCGCGGGACAGGGGTTCACTGAAGCTTTCTTT,CASSAGQGFTEAFF
TRBD1,TRBV5-1,-,15,TRBJ2-5,TGCGCCAGCAGCTCGACAGGGGACCCACAAGAGACCCAGTACTTC,CASSSTGDPQETQYF
TRBD1,TRBV18,-,19,TRBJ1-2,TGTGCCAGCTCACGGTACAGGGGGCCCATAAACCCCCATAACTATGGCTACACCTTC,CASSRYRGPINPHNYGYTF
TRBD1,TRBV29-1,-,13,TRBJ1-6,TGCAGCGTTGCACAGGGGATCGATTCACCCCTCCACTTT,CSVAQGIDSPLHF
-,TRBV11-2,-,15,TRBJ1-2,TGTGCCAGCAGCTTAGCCACAGCATTCCCCCTTGGCTACACCTTC,CASSLATAFPLGYTF